The 15 T cell receptor beta chains below were found in one sample sequenced in a study of cytomegalovirus exposure and HLA in healthy donors. The PCR contained 60 Vbeta and 13 Jbeta primers. Sequencing was performed with immunoSEQ multiplex PCR; in TCRdb, only in-frame clones are kept and a portion is missing. The table has 150,000 or so clones, approximately 85% seen once. Sequencing input: PBMCs. These receptors all come from a man aged 18 to 30 in good health and CMV-seropositive.

The chain carries TRBV2 and TRBJ2-3; D possibly corresponds to TRBD1 (5 bases). The CDR3 consists of 10 residues. The germline V and J ends were trimmed by 11 bases and 5 bases, with 8 bases remaining between them. Germline assignment: CDR1 SNHLY and CDR2 FYNNEI. The DNA for the CDR3 is TGTGCCGGACATGGAGATACGCAGTATTTT. Translating gives CAGHGDTQYF. The variable domain in full, completed from reference TRBV2 and TRBJ2-3, reads EPEVTQTPSHQVTQMGQEVILRCVPISNHLYFYWYRQILGQKVEFLVSFYNNEISEKSEIFDDQFSVERPDGSNFTLKIRSTKLEDSAMYFCAGHGDTQYFGPGTRLTVL.

Details on this clone: Other DNA sequences within the sample encode an identical CDR3. The V call is TRBV6-5, the J call TRBJ2-3, with TRBD2 matching over 10 bases. The CDR3 has 15 residues. Germline V gene sequence: CDR1 MNHEY, CDR2 SVGAGI. The junction had 3 bases not matched to a gene; V was cut back by 4 bases and J by 2 bases. The CDR3 sequence: CASSFLAGATDTQYF. The CDR3 DNA is TGTGCCAGCAGTTTCCTAGCGGGGGCCACAGATACGCAGTATTTT.

This rearrangement joins TRBV5-1 to TRBJ2-5; TRBD1 matches at 8 bases. The CDR3 length is 14 residues. Trimming at V came to 6 bases and at J to 3 bases, leaving 7 bases not matched to a gene. CDR1 SGHRS and CDR2 YFSETQ come from the germline V gene. The CDR3 loop reads CASTLMTGEETQYF. CDR3 DNA sequence: TGCGCCAGCACTCTGATGACAGGGGAAGAGACCCAGTACTTC.

This chain joins TRBV19 and TRBJ2-7; TRBD1 matches at 8 bases. Germline values: CDR1 LNHDA, CDR2 SQIVND (reference sequence). V shed 6 bases and J 3 bases; nucleotides not matched to a gene: 1. CDR3 size: 12 residues. The CDR3 DNA reads TGTGCCAGTAGCACAGGGGGCTACGAGCAGTACTTC. Its translation: CASSTGGYEQYF.

The chain combines TRBV28 with TRBJ2-5, with D possibly being TRBD2 (5 bases). The germline V and J ends were trimmed by 1 base and 4 bases, with 13 bases remaining between them. Germline V lookup: CDR1 MDHEN, CDR2 SYDVKM. The CDR3 loop spans 15 amino acids. Written as DNA, the CDR3 is TGTGCCAGCAGTTTATCTTATCAGCGGTTAGAGACCCAGTACTTC. Protein product: CASSLSYQRLETQYF.

This chain's CDR3 is CASSLGGPGETQYF. DNA for the CDR3: TGCGCCAGCAGCTTGGGGGGGCCTGGGGAGACCCAGTACTTC. V usage is TRBV5-1 and J usage is TRBJ2-5; tentatively, D is TRBD1 (6 bases). The CDR3 contains 14 residues. V lost 0 bases, J lost 5 bases, and 11 bases lay in between. CDR1 and CDR2 (germline): SGHRS, YFSETQ.

J is TRBJ1-6 and V is TRBV4-3; unclear D gene. Trimming cost V 1 base and J 8 bases, with 12 bases left between them. This CDR3 is 15 amino acids long. Germline CDR1 reads LGHNA; CDR2 reads YSLEER. CDR3 region: CASSQARGVDSPLHF. The CDR3, as DNA: TGCGCCAGCAGCCAAGCTCGGGGAGTGGATTCACCCCTCCACTTT.

In nucleotides, the CDR3 is TGCGCCAGCAGCTTGGGGTTTTTGGGGGGCCAAGAGACCCAGTACTTC. Its translation is CASSLGFLGGQETQYF. The V and J genes are TRBV5-1 and TRBJ2-5, with D possibly TRBD2 on 6 matching bases. V gave up 0 bases and J gave up 1 base, with 13 bases separating them. CDR1 is SGHRS, CDR2 YFSETQ, per germline. CDR3 length equals 16 residues.

The CDR3 coding sequence is TGTGCCATCAGTGAGTGGAGGCCCAGCCCGGCGAACACTGAAGCTTTCTTT. This encodes CAISEWRPSPANTEAFF. This chain joins TRBV10-3 and TRBJ1-1; D remains ambiguous. The germline CDR1 and CDR2 sequences are ENHRY and SYGVKD. V dropped 1 base and J dropped 1 base, with 16 bases sitting between them. The CDR3 totals 17 residues.

The chain joins TRBV5-6 to TRBJ2-2; D not resolved. The ends were cut back, 4 bases at V and 6 bases at J, with 10 bases in the middle. Germline V CDR1 and CDR2: SGHDT, YYEEEE. The CDR3 sequence is 13 residues long. The DNA for the CDR3 is TGTGCCAGCAGCCCTATTGCACCCGGGGAGCTGTTTTTT. This codes for CASSPIAPGELFF.

The J gene is TRBJ1-1, the V gene TRBV11-2; D remains ambiguous. CDR3 length equals 15 residues. Germline V gene data show CDR1 as SGHAT and CDR2 as FQNNGV. V dropped 5 bases and J dropped 0 bases, with 13 bases sitting between them. This CDR3 is CASSATGTLNTEAFF. The CDR3 coding sequence is TGTGCCAGCAGCGCGACGGGAACCTTGAACACTGAAGCTTTCTTT.

The rearrangement uses TRBV7-2 and TRBJ2-5; D is ambiguous. The CDR3 loop spans 14 amino acids. V was trimmed by 6 bases and J by 4 bases, leaving 15 bases between them. Germline values: CDR1 SGHTA, CDR2 FQGNSA. The CDR3 protein is CASSQVPGRETQYF. DNA of the CDR3: TGTGCCAGCAGTCAGGTTCCTGGTCGAGAGACCCAGTACTTC.

This chain uses TRBV5-1 with TRBJ2-1, with TRBD1 matching 10 bases. Trimming removed 0 bases from V and 7 bases from J; junction bases left unmatched: 7. Germline CDR1 is SGHRS and CDR2 is YFSETQ. The CDR3 consists of 16 residues. CDR3 amino acids: CASSLGWGQGFNEQFF. The CDR3 DNA follows: TGCGCCAGCAGCTTGGGATGGGGACAGGGGTTTAATGAGCAGTTCTTC.

A single count supports this clone. This sequence joins TRBV18 and TRBJ2-5; TRBD2 is a possible D gene (5 bases). CDR3 length equals 14 residues. CDR1 and CDR2 (germline): KGHSH, LQKENI. With 6 bases removed from V and 5 bases from J, the gap between germline ends came to 16 bases. CDR3 sequence reads: CASSPGTSRETQYF. CDR3 bases: TGTGCCAGCTCTCCGGGAACCTCGAGGGAGACCCAGTACTTC. The full variable domain, completed using reference TRBV18 and TRBJ2-5, is NAGVMQNPRHLVRRRGQEARLRCSPMKGHSHVYWYRQLPEEGLKFMVYLQKENIIDESGMPKERFSAEFPKEGPSILRIQQVVRGDSAAYFCASSPGTSRETQYFGPGTRLLVL.

As to this clone: This CDR3 is also generated by other DNA sequences in the sample. V usage is TRBV5-1 and J usage is TRBJ2-5, with 13 bases matching TRBD2. The CDR3 totals 15 residues. CDR1 SGHRS and CDR2 YFSETQ come from the germline V gene. With V trimmed by 2 bases and J by 3 bases, 1 base remained unmatched. CDR3 sequence reads: CASSFGLAGEETQYF. CDR3 nucleotide sequence: TGCGCCAGCAGCTTCGGACTAGCGGGGGAAGAGACCCAGTACTTC.